Shown below are 9 T cell receptor beta chains from a single sample sequenced in a study of T cell repertoires in cytomegalovirus infection. Their antigen targets remain unknown. TCRdb independently ran MiXCR on the reads; one entry per CDR3 protein. This sample has a few hundred thousand distinct CDR3 sequences; about 42% occur once, and the top ten carry 43%. Specimen: cultured PBMCs, collected from culture after CMV antigen stimulation. The receptor source for this set is a human donor in good health (CMV status not recorded). Some clones in this sample may be carry-over from other donors' samples.

This clonotype was observed a few times. The J gene is TRBJ1-5, the V gene TRBV19, with D maybe TRBD1 (5 bases). Germline V lookup: CDR1 LNHDA, CDR2 SQIVND (reference sequence). Trimming left V 9 bases short and J 3 bases short, with 21 bases between. The CDR3 has 16 amino acids. This chain's CDR3 is CASSGILTGANQPQHF. CDR3 bases: TGTGCCAGCAGTGGGATCCTAACTGGGGCCAATCAGCCCCAGCATTTT.

The V and J genes are TRBV7-8 and TRBJ1-3; a weak D match, TRBD1 (6 bases). V shed 4 bases and J shed 0 bases, with 25 bases lying between them. Germline V CDR1 and CDR2: SGHVS, FQNEAQ. This CDR3 is built from 20 residues. The CDR3 here is CASSWPAGHEDQLSGNTIYF. CDR3 coding DNA: TGTGCCAGCAGCTGGCCCGCGGGACACGAAGACCAGCTCTCTGGAAACACCATATATTTT.

This chain links TRBV6-2 or TRBV6-3 with TRBJ2-1, with 10 bases lining up with TRBD2. The CDR3 has 17 residues. Germline V gene sequence: CDR1 MNHEY, CDR2 SVGEGT. V was clipped by 4 bases and J by 7 bases; unmatched bases: 13. CDR3 coding DNA: TGTGCCAGCAGTTTGGTAGCGGGAGGTTCCCTACGGAATGAGCAGTTCTTC. It codes for CASSLVAGGSLRNEQFF.

The chain couples TRBV4-3 to TRBJ2-6; D might be TRBD1 or TRBD2, each matching 6 bases. V gave up 2 bases and J gave up 1 base, with 18 bases separating them. CDR3 length: 19 amino acids. Germline V gives CDR1 LGHNA, CDR2 YSLEER. As DNA, the CDR3 is TGCGCCAGCAGCCAACGCTCCCGGGGGCCCGAATCTGGGGCCAACGTCCTGACTTTC. It encodes CASSQRSRGPESGANVLTF.

The chain is built from TRBV6-1 and TRBJ2-3; 7 bases are a match to TRBD1. V shed 2 bases and J 9 bases; nucleotides not matched to a gene: 8. The V gene's germline CDR1 is MNHNS and CDR2 SASEGT. The CDR3 spans 14 residues. This chain's CDR3 is CASSERDSPDTQYF. The CDR3 region has the DNA TGTGCCAGCAGTGAAAGGGACAGCCCGGACACGCAGTATTTT.

This clonotype came up many times. The chain carries TRBV7-2 and TRBJ2-3; possibly TRBD2 for D (5 bases). V was clipped by 3 bases and J by 1 base, with 14 bases between them. CDR1 and CDR2 (germline): SGHTA, FQGNSA. The CDR3 loop spans 16 amino acids. CDR3 DNA: TGTGCCAGCAGCTTCCGTTCCAGCGGAGGCACAGATACGCAGTATTTT. It codes for CASSFRSSGGTDTQYF.

The J gene is TRBJ2-3, the V gene TRBV11-2; D remains ambiguous. Germline V gives CDR1 SGHAT, CDR2 FQNNGV. V dropped 5 bases and J dropped 3 bases, with 12 bases sitting between them. The CDR3 runs to 14 residues. DNA of the CDR3: TGTGCCAGCAGCCGCCGCGTTGATACAGATACGCAGTATTTT. Protein sequence: CASSRRVDTDTQYF.

The rearrangement joins TRBV6-6 to TRBJ1-3; 7 bases line up with TRBD1. Germline V gene data show CDR1 as MNHNY and CDR2 as SVGAGI (reference sequence). This CDR3 spans 17 amino acids. The V segment lost 6 bases and the J segment 4 bases; nucleotides outside the gene matches: 15. The CDR3 nucleotides read TGTGCCAGCAGCCCCGGGACAGCCTTCCGTCCAGGAAACACCATATATTTT. It encodes CASSPGTAFRPGNTIYF.

The sample holds a few counts of this clonotype. J is TRBJ2-3 and V is TRBV5-4, with D uncertain. The CDR3 runs 14 residues. The germline gives CDR1 SGHNT, CDR2 YYREEE (reference sequence). V lost 4 bases and J 2 bases, leaving 11 bases between the germline ends. This chain's CDR3 is CASSPRTDTDTQYF. CDR3 in DNA: TGTGCCAGCAGCCCGCGGACCGACACAGATACGCAGTATTTT.